This T cell receptor (beta chain) was recorded in a study of blood T cell repertoires in COVID-19. Assay used: immunoSEQ multiplex PCR; TCRdb lists only in-frame clones, some missing. There are roughly 70,000 clones in the sample; 75% to 85% occur only once, and around a sixth lies in the top ten. This CDR3 is built from 13 residues. The ends were cut back, 3 bases at V and 4 bases at J, with 12 bases in the middle. Per germline, CDR1 SQVTM and CDR2 ANQGSEA. This clonotype was obtained from a human donor in a cohort sampled during active COVID-19. Material: peripheral blood. The chain recombines TRBV29-1 with TRBJ1-2; unclear D gene. CDR3 coding DNA: TGCAGCGTTGACCTGCCGTCCGGCTATGGCTACACCTTC. Translation: CSVDLPSGYGYTF.